This entry lists 10 T cell receptor beta chains sequenced from one sample in a study of HIV-infected children after antiretroviral therapy interruption (dated 2019 in TCRdb). Libraries were constructed by 3' RACE. Sequencing used an Illumina MiSeq. TCR libraries were constructed from RNA with a 3' RACE protocol that used unique molecular identifiers to correct for PCR amplification bias. TCRdb cleaned the public reads at Q25 with fastp, built clones with MiXCR and kept in-frame beta chains. Entries that share a CDR3 protein sequence are merged under the most common genes and DNA. The sample includes approximately 96,000 distinct CDR3 sequences, with less than 7% observed a single time. In total, the top ten clones hold 0.85% to 1.3% of the sample. This sample's treatment or condition label indicates: PENTA 11 planned treatment interruption arm or continuous ART arm. This specimen consisted of CD45RA+ CD4+ T cells from PBMCs, pooled from several time points, obtained from a donor given antiretroviral therapy, either interrupted or continuous. The sample's cell subset or site label, in plain terms: naive CD4+ CD45RA+ CD45RO- T cells. The source is a pool of human donors with HIV.

This clonotype occurred many times. V and J are TRBV6-6 and TRBJ2-1; D gene unclear. The CDR3 has 11 amino acids. The germline V gene has CDR1 MNHNY and CDR2 SVGAGI (reference sequence). The V and J ends lost 6 bases and 7 bases respectively, with 7 bases between them. The CDR3 DNA follows: TGTGCCAGCAGCCCGGTGAATGAGCAGTTCTTC. Translation gives CASSPVNEQFF.

The sample holds many counts of this clonotype. The chain combines TRBV5-1 with TRBJ2-2; 9 bases line up with TRBD1. V shed 3 bases, J shed 3 bases, and the junction held 3 bases outside the gene matches. The CDR3 totals 15 residues. CDR1 and CDR2 (germline): SGHRS, YFSETQ. As DNA, the CDR3 is TGCGCCAGCAGCTCAGGACAGGGGCACACCGGGGAGCTGTTTTTT. This translates into CASSSGQGHTGELFF.

This clonotype was detected many times. The chain has TRBV7-9 and TRBJ2-3; possibly TRBD2 for D (6 bases). Germline values: CDR1 SEHNR, CDR2 FQNEAQ (reference sequence). The CDR3 runs to 15 residues. V lost 7 bases to trimming and J lost 2 bases, with 16 bases between them. The CDR3 DNA is TGTGCCAGCACAATAGGGGCGGGGTCCACAGATACGCAGTATTTT. Translation: CASTIGAGSTDTQYF. The entire variable domain, with the rest obtained from reference TRBV7-9 and TRBJ2-3, is as follows: DTGVSQNPRHKITKRGQNVTFRCDPISEHNRLYWYRQTLGQGPEFLTYFQNEAQLEKSRLLSDRFSAERPKGSFSTLEIQRTEQGDSAMYLCASTIGAGSTDTQYFGPGTRLTVL.

This clonotype has ten or more counts. The chain couples TRBV10-3 to TRBJ2-5; D is ambiguous. Trimming removed 6 bases from V and 5 bases from J, with 10 bases in between. Germline V lookup: CDR1 ENHRY, CDR2 SYGVKD. This CDR3 has 12 residues. Written as DNA, the CDR3 is TGTGCCATCAGCCCGGCACGGGAGACCCAGTACTTC. It is translated as CAISPARETQYF.

This clonotype has only a few counts. CDR3 in amino acids: CSVPGGRDSYEQYF. The CDR3 DNA follows: TGCAGCGTCCCCGGAGGCAGGGACTCCTACGAGCAGTACTTC. This chain connects TRBV29-1 to TRBJ2-7; D is possibly TRBD1 or TRBD2 (5 bases each). Deletions cut 6 bases from V and 0 bases from J, with 15 bases between. This CDR3 is built from 14 residues. Germline V lookup: CDR1 SQVTM, CDR2 ANQGSEA.

This clonotype was detected ten times or more. The chain couples TRBV5-4 to TRBJ2-1; perhaps TRBD2 as D (6 bases). The CDR3 has 15 amino acids. The ends were cut back, 4 bases at V and 2 bases at J, with 13 bases in the middle. CDR1 is SGHNT, CDR2 YYREEE, per germline (reference sequence). The CDR3 coding sequence is TGTGCCAGCAGCATTAGCGGCGACACCTACAATGAGCAGTTCTTC. It translates to CASSISGDTYNEQFF.

This clonotype occurred many times. The chain carries TRBV2 and TRBJ1-4, with D maybe TRBD1 (5 bases). The CDR3 is made up of 15 amino acids. Deletions cut 3 bases from V and 5 bases from J, with 13 bases between. Germline assignment: CDR1 SNHLY and CDR2 FYNNEI. In DNA, the CDR3 is TGTGCCAGCAGTGATGGGGGACGGCTAAATGAAAAACTGTTTTTT. Its translation is CASSDGGRLNEKLFF.

This clonotype was found many times. This sequence joins TRBV4-1 and TRBJ2-7; 7 bases align to TRBD1. V lost 4 bases and J lost 2; bases outside the gene matches: 8. The CDR3 sequence is 15 residues long. Germline V gene sequence: CDR1 MGHRA, CDR2 YSYEKL. The CDR3 is CASSPGPGQTYEQYF. CDR3 DNA: TGCGCCAGCAGCCCAGGACCGGGACAGACCTACGAGCAGTACTTC.

This clonotype was recorded many times. The V and J genes are TRBV5-1 and TRBJ2-1; 8 bases line up with TRBD1. The CDR3 runs 15 residues. Germline CDR1 SGHRS, CDR2 YFSETQ. V dropped 4 bases and J dropped 5; count of bases not matched to a gene: 8. CDR3 sequence reads: CASSGGQGTHNEQFF. In nucleotides, the CDR3 is TGCGCCAGCAGCGGCGGACAGGGAACGCACAATGAGCAGTTCTTC. Full variable domain (missing parts from reference TRBV5-1 and TRBJ2-1): KAGVTQTPRYLIKTRGQQVTLSCSPISGHRSVSWYQQTPGQGLQFLFEYFSETQRNKGNFPGRFSGRQFSNSRSEMNVSTLELGDSALYLCASSGGQGTHNEQFFGPGTRLTVL.

This clonotype was seen at least ten times. CDR3 in DNA: TGTGCCAGCAGCATACGACTAGCGGGAGGGCCTGGTGAGCAGTTCTTC. As protein: CASSIRLAGGPGEQFF. The chain couples TRBV9 to TRBJ2-1; 14 bases fit TRBD2. The germline CDR1 and CDR2 sequences are SGDLS and YYNGEE. The CDR3 has 16 residues. Trimming took 4 bases from V and 9 from J; bases not matched to a gene: 9. The full variable domain, completed using reference TRBV9 and TRBJ2-1, is DSGVTQTPKHLITATGQRVTLRCSPRSGDLSVYWYQQSLDQGLQFLIQYYNGEERAKGNILERFSAQQFPDLHSELNLSSLELGDSALYFCASSIRLAGGPGEQFFGPGTRLTVL.